The 25 T cell receptor beta chains below all came from one sample that was sequenced in a study of blood T cells in healthy people across ages (dated by TCRdb to 2013 to 2016). Libraries were constructed by 5' RACE. Sequencing was performed on an Illumina HiSeq 2500. The second PCR ran for about 6 to 12 cycles and used a J-beta primer mix along with a sample-barcoded 5' primer. The public reads were reprocessed in TCRdb via fastp at Q25 and MiXCR, keeping in-frame beta chains. Rows merge per CDR3 protein into single entries with the most common DNA and genes. A total of under 2,000,000 distinct CDR3 sequences appear in this sample, about 50% of them only once. In total, the top ten clones hold 2% to 2.5% of the sample. The sequenced material came from blood. All receptors come from a woman aged 35 to 49 in good health.

The rearrangement joins TRBV28 to TRBJ2-4; D not resolved. The CDR3 has 15 amino acids. Trimming took 5 bases from V and 8 from J, leaving 19 bases between them. Germline CDR1 is MDHEN and CDR2 is SYDVKM. The CDR3 spells CASSQPRLGPHIQYF. As DNA, the CDR3 is TGTGCCAGCAGTCAACCCCGGTTGGGCCCCCACATTCAGTACTTC.

This rearrangement joins TRBV4-1 to TRBJ1-4; no clear D. Germline CDR1 reads MGHRA; CDR2 reads YSYEKL. The CDR3 contains 15 residues. V was cut by 3 bases and J by 8 bases, with 16 bases left in between. For the CDR3, the DNA is TGCGCCAGCAGCCACCCGATAGTGGGTGGGGAAAAACTGTTTTTT. Residues: CASSHPIVGGEKLFF.

The rearrangement joins TRBV5-1 to TRBJ2-1; perhaps TRBD1 as D (6 bases). The closer fit of TRBJ2-7 to the DNA end suggests the J call may be wrong. The CDR3 sequence is 15 residues long. Germline V gene sequence: CDR1 SGHRS, CDR2 YFSETQ. Here the CDR3 reads CASSLSRGFIYEQYF. The CDR3 DNA reads as TGCGCCAGCAGCCTAAGCAGGGGCTTCATCTACGAGCAGTACTTC.

This clonotype occurred a few times. The chain has TRBV4-3 and TRBJ2-1, with 7 bases lining up with TRBD2. J gave up 3 bases and V 2 bases, and 7 bases lay outside the gene matches. Germline values: CDR1 LGHNA, CDR2 YSLEER. The CDR3 runs 16 residues. The CDR3 reads CASSQTGGGLYNEQFF. CDR3 nucleotides: TGCGCCAGCAGCCAAACGGGGGGAGGTCTCTACAATGAGCAGTTCTTC.

V and J are TRBV29-1 and TRBJ2-2; D is possibly TRBD1 or TRBD2 (5 bases each). There are 11 residues in the CDR3. Germline-derived CDR1 and CDR2 are SQVTM and ANQGSEA. The V end lost 4 bases, the J end lost 6 bases, and 6 bases lay between the germline ends. The CDR3 loop reads CSVGGPGELFF. DNA for the CDR3: TGCAGCGTTGGGGGACCCGGGGAGCTGTTTTTT.

The chain carries TRBV5-5 and TRBJ2-7, with 11 bases lining up with TRBD2. The CDR3 length is 18 residues. Trimming at V came to 3 bases and at J to 5 bases, leaving 16 bases not matched to a gene. CDR1 and CDR2 (germline): SGHKS, YYEKEE (reference sequence). In DNA, the CDR3 is TGTGCCAGCAGCTCAACATTGTGGGGACTAGCGGCCTTTCACGAGCAGTACTTC. It is translated as CASSSTLWGLAAFHEQYF.

This clonotype was counted a few times. The chain is built from TRBV20-1 and TRBJ1-5, with D unclear. V lost 2 bases to trimming and J lost 6 bases, with 8 bases between them. This CDR3 is built from 12 residues. In germline, CDR1 is DFQATT, CDR2 SNEGSKA (reference sequence). CDR3 sequence: CSARREGQPQHF. The CDR3 DNA follows: TGCAGTGCTAGAAGGGAGGGTCAGCCCCAGCATTTT.

The rearrangement uses TRBV4-1 and TRBJ1-5, with 7 bases identical to TRBD1. The CDR3 contains 16 residues. Unmatched junction bases numbered 9, after V lost 4 bases and J lost 3 bases. Germline CDR1 is MGHRA and CDR2 is YSYEKL. DNA of the CDR3: TGCGCCAGCAGCCCCTCACCGGGGACAGACAATCAGCCCCAGCATTTT. Protein: CASSPSPGTDNQPQHF.

Only a few counts were recorded for this clonotype. The J gene is TRBJ1-6, the V gene TRBV5-1, with 7 bases that match TRBD1. The germline gives CDR1 SGHRS, CDR2 YFSETQ. The CDR3 consists of 15 residues. Germline trimming cut 4 bases from V and 7 bases from J; bases unmatched to any gene: 8. The CDR3 here is CASSTPGTENSPLHF. In DNA form, the CDR3 reads TGCGCCAGCAGCACCCCCGGGACAGAGAATTCACCCCTCCACTTT.

This clonotype came up once. The chain is built from TRBV6-6 and TRBJ2-6, with D maybe TRBD1 (5 bases). V was trimmed by 5 bases and J by 0 bases, leaving 14 bases between them. This CDR3 is built from 17 residues. The germline gives CDR1 MNHNY, CDR2 SVGAGI (reference sequence). The CDR3 reads CASSRNTGISGANVLTF. The CDR3 DNA follows: TGTGCCAGCAGTCGTAATACAGGAATCTCTGGGGCCAACGTCCTGACTTTC.

This clonotype was detected only a few times. The genes are TRBV20-1 and TRBJ1-4, with D possibly being TRBD1 (6 bases). Germline V gene sequence: CDR1 DFQATT, CDR2 SNEGSKA (reference sequence). Deletions cut 2 bases from V and 8 bases from J, with 12 bases between. This CDR3 spans 13 amino acids. This CDR3 is CSARRGAEEKLFF. For the CDR3, the DNA is TGCAGTGCTAGACGGGGGGCCGAGGAAAAACTGTTTTTT.

This sequence joins TRBV4-3 and TRBJ2-6; D ambiguous. Trimming stripped 0 bases from V and 0 bases from J, with 6 bases between. Germline V gives CDR1 LGHNA, CDR2 YSLEER. The CDR3 spans 16 residues. The CDR3 DNA reads TGCGCCAGCAGCCAAGATAGACACTCTGGGGCCAACGTCCTGACTTTC. Translated: CASSQDRHSGANVLTF.

This rearrangement joins TRBV13 to TRBJ2-3; 12 nucleotides align to TRBD2. Germline-derived CDR1 and CDR2 are PRHDT and FYEKMQ (reference sequence). V shed 5 bases and J 4 bases; nucleotides not matched to a gene: 7. This CDR3 has 16 amino acids. CDR3 DNA: TGTGCCAGCAGCATCCTAGCGGGGGGGCCCTCAGATACGCAGTATTTT. It codes for CASSILAGGPSDTQYF.

This clonotype has just a few counts. The chain links TRBV28 to TRBJ2-1, with no clear D. Germline assignment: CDR1 MDHEN and CDR2 SYDVKM. This CDR3 spans 12 amino acids. The ends were cut back, 3 bases at V and 12 bases at J, with 12 bases in the middle. This CDR3 is CASSFSAQLQFF. DNA of the CDR3: TGTGCCAGCAGTTTCTCAGCACAACTGCAGTTCTTC. The variable domain in full, with the rest retrieved from reference TRBV28 and TRBJ2-1, is DVKVTQSSRYLVKRTGEKVFLECVQDMDHENMFWYRQDPGLGLRLIYFSYDVKMKEKGDIPEGYSVSREKKERFSLILESASTNQTSMYLCASSFSAQLQFFGPGTRLTVL.

This sequence joins TRBV7-2 and TRBJ1-1; D unclear. The CDR3 extends over 14 amino acids. The germline gives CDR1 SGHTA, CDR2 FQGNSA. In nucleotides, the CDR3 is TGTGCGACACAGTCCCAAATTTTGAACACTGAAGCTTTCTTT. Amino acid sequence: CATQSQILNTEAFF. The full variable domain, with the rest looked up from reference TRBV7-2 and TRBJ1-1, is GAGVSQSPSNKVTEKGKDVELRCDPISGHTALYWYRQSLGQGLEFLIYFQGNSAPDKSGLPSDRFSAERTGGSVSTLTIQRTQQEDSAVYLCATQSQILNTEAFFGQGTRLTVV.

This clonotype was counted between two and nine times. This chain joins TRBV6-6 and TRBJ2-7; D uncertain. This CDR3 contains 13 residues. V lost 0 bases, J lost 3 bases, and 6 bases lay in between. Germline V gives CDR1 MNHNY, CDR2 SVGAGI (reference sequence). The CDR3 DNA reads as TGTGCCAGCAGTTACTCGGCAGACTACGAGCAGTACTTC. It encodes CASSYSADYEQYF.

This clonotype occurred a few times. The chain employs TRBV7-2 and TRBJ2-7; unclear D gene. The CDR3 covers 14 residues. Germline V lookup: CDR1 SGHTA, CDR2 FQGNSA. Trimming left V 1 base short and J 2 bases short, with 9 bases between. The CDR3 sequence is CASSLDGVTYEQYF. The CDR3 nucleotides read TGTGCCAGCAGCTTAGATGGGGTAACCTACGAGCAGTACTTC.

J is TRBJ1-2 and V is TRBV5-1; perhaps TRBD1 as D (5 bases). The germline CDR1 and CDR2 sequences are SGHRS and YFSETQ. Trimming took 0 bases from V and 2 from J, leaving 11 bases between them. The CDR3 consists of 15 residues. For the CDR3, the DNA is TGCGCCAGCAGCTTGGCAGGGAATGGCAACTATGGCTACACCTTC. Amino acid sequence: CASSLAGNGNYGYTF.

The chain has TRBV20-1 and TRBJ2-5; TRBD2 might be the D (6 bases). The CDR3 spans 13 residues. Germline V gene sequence: CDR1 DFQATT, CDR2 SNEGSKA (reference sequence). The V end lost 6 bases, the J end lost 1 base, and 12 bases lay between the germline ends. In DNA form, the CDR3 reads TGCAGTGCCCCCAGGGAGGTCCAAGAGACCCAGTACTTC. As protein: CSAPREVQETQYF.

The V and J genes are TRBV6-2 or TRBV6-3 and TRBJ2-7, with D perhaps matching TRBD2 (5 bases). Germline V gene data show CDR1 as MNHEY and CDR2 as SVGEGT. This CDR3 has 13 residues. Trimming stripped 10 bases from V and 2 bases from J, with 15 bases between. CDR3: CAIKSGSTYEQYF. CDR3 nucleotide sequence: TGTGCCATCAAGTCGGGGTCTACCTACGAGCAGTACTTC.

The rearrangement links TRBV20-1 to TRBJ2-1; tentatively, D is TRBD1 or TRBD2 (5 bases each). CDR1 is DFQATT, CDR2 SNEGSKA, per germline (reference sequence). The germline V and J ends were trimmed by 3 bases and 6 bases, with 12 bases remaining between them. This CDR3 is built from 13 residues. Written as DNA, the CDR3 is TGCAGTGCTAGGATACCTGGGGGCAATGAGCAGTTCTTC. Its protein product is CSARIPGGNEQFF.

V gene TRBV5-1 combines with J gene TRBJ2-3; D tentatively reads TRBD1 or TRBD2 (6 bases each). Germline assignment: CDR1 SGHRS and CDR2 YFSETQ. V gave up 5 bases and J gave up 2 bases, with 9 bases separating them. The CDR3 contains 13 residues. Written as DNA, the CDR3 is TGCGCCAGCAGAGGGGGGATCACAGATACGCAGTATTTT. This gives the protein CASRGGITDTQYF.

The chain has TRBV20-1 and TRBJ1-6, with a tentative D call TRBD1 (6 bases). The length of the CDR3 is 14 residues. Germline V gives CDR1 DFQATT, CDR2 SNEGSKA (reference sequence). The V gene lost 5 bases and the J gene lost 4 bases, with 12 bases spanning the gap. The CDR3 loop reads CSAHRDTYNSPLHF. The DNA of the CDR3 is TGCAGTGCTCACCGGGACACTTATAATTCACCCCTCCACTTT.

This chain connects TRBV4-3 to TRBJ2-1; TRBD2 matches 8 bases. The J call may be faulty, since TRBJ2-7 better matches the DNA end. The CDR3 runs to 15 residues. Germline CDR1 is LGHNA and CDR2 is YSLEER. Here the CDR3 reads CASSLISGAYNEQYF. The DNA for the CDR3 is TGCGCCAGCAGCCTCATTAGCGGGGCTTACAATGAGCAGTACTTC.

The rearrangement joins TRBV9 to TRBJ2-7; TRBD2 matches 12 bases. The V gene end was trimmed by 3 bases and the J gene end by 7 bases; junction bases not matched to a gene: 5. In germline, CDR1 is SGDLS, CDR2 YYNGEE. There are 14 residues in the CDR3. CDR3 nucleotides: TGTGCCAGCAGCGCTAGCGGGGGGGTCAATGAGCAGTACTTC. Residues: CASSASGGVNEQYF.